The 17 T cell receptor beta chains below all came from one sample that was sequenced in a study of beta chain features in type 1 diabetes listed by TCRdb under 2018. Library preparation was by the immunoSEQ multiplex PCR assay. The High Capacity cDNA Reverse Transcription Kit was used to reverse transcribe all of the isolated RNA, meaning that expressed TCRB transcripts were what got sequenced. In TCRdb, the immuneACCESS table is reduced to in-frame sequences with V and J assigned. These tables do not hold every clone; where another copy was compared, an unresolved V gene accounts for under half, and the others remain unexplained. The table for this sample lists about 230,000 clones; over 9.5% of them were counted only once. The biggest ten clones account for about 0.037% of the sample. The sample consisted of naive CD4+ T cells from blood. The cell subset or site label here, explained by the study, means: true naive CD4+ T cells. Every receptor here comes from a woman aged 18 to 35 in good health.

V and J are TRBV19 and TRBJ1-5; D is unclear. CDR1 is LNHDA and CDR2 is SQIVND in the germline V gene (reference sequence). This CDR3 is 15 amino acids long. V lost 7 bases and J 2 bases, leaving 15 bases between the germline ends. CDR3 bases: TGTGCCAGTACCTTCCAAGCTTTAGGCAATCAGCCCCAGCATTTT. This gives the protein CASTFQALGNQPQHF.

This clone was seen a few times. The sample has other DNA sequences that encode this CDR3 too. The chain couples TRBV6-5 to TRBJ1-2; the D is unclear. CDR3 length: 13 residues. Per the germline V gene, CDR1 is MNHEY and CDR2 is SVGAGI. Trimming took off 5 bases at V and 4 bases at J, with 11 bases between the two ends. The CDR3 region is CASSPREFYGYTF. CDR3 DNA: TGTGCCAGCAGTCCCCGGGAGTTCTATGGCTACACCTTC.

The rearrangement joins TRBV10-3 to TRBJ2-7, with 8 positions matching TRBD1. Trimming took 6 bases from V and 0 from J; bases not matched to a gene: 7. CDR3 length: 15 residues. Germline values: CDR1 ENHRY, CDR2 SYGVKD. CDR3 DNA sequence: TGTGCCATCAGAAAGCAGGGACAGGCCTCCTACGAGCAGTACTTC. Protein: CAIRKQGQASYEQYF.

This rearrangement joins TRBV10-3 to TRBJ2-3; possibly TRBD2 for D (6 bases). Looked up from germline, CDR1 is ENHRY and CDR2 is SYGVKD. V shed 2 bases and J shed 1 base, with 16 bases lying between them. This CDR3 has 17 residues. CDR3 region: CAISETSPESGTDTQYF. Written as DNA, the CDR3 is TGTGCCATCAGTGAGACTAGCCCCGAATCTGGCACAGATACGCAGTATTTT.

This clone has only a few counts. CDR3 nucleotides: TGTGCCTGGAGTGTACGCCAGCAACTAGCGGGAGTCACCGGGGAGCTGTTTTTT. Its translation: CAWSVRQQLAGVTGELFF. The chain uses TRBV30 and TRBJ2-2; 11 bases are a match to TRBD2. This CDR3 is 18 amino acids long. V lost 0 bases, J lost 4 bases, and 10 bases stayed unmatched. CDR1 is GTSNPN and CDR2 is SVGIG in the germline V gene (reference sequence).

A few counts support this clone. This rearrangement joins TRBV5-4 to TRBJ2-5; perhaps TRBD1 as D (6 bases). The CDR3 totals 13 residues. Between the trimmed V and J ends, which lost 3 bases and 2 bases, there was a span of 8 bases. Per germline, CDR1 SGHNT and CDR2 YYREEE (reference sequence). DNA of the CDR3: TGTGCCAGCAGCTATACAGGGCAAGAGACCCAGTACTTC. It encodes CASSYTGQETQYF.

This clone was detected only a few times. CDR3 residues: CASSDRVYEQYF. As DNA, the CDR3 is TGTGCCAGCAGCGACAGGGTTTACGAGCAGTACTTC. The V and J genes are TRBV25-1 and TRBJ2-7, with 7 bases identical to TRBD1. V lost 6 bases to trimming and J lost 4 bases; unmatched junction nucleotides: 3. Germline V gene lookup returns CDR1 MGHDK and CDR2 SYGVNS. The CDR3 contains 12 residues.

A few counts support this clone. The gene calls are TRBV7-7 and TRBJ2-5; D is perhaps TRBD2 (6 bases). CDR1 SSHAT and CDR2 FNYEAQ come from the germline V gene (reference sequence). The V end was cut by 5 bases, the J end by 4 bases, with 11 bases between. CDR3 length equals 13 residues. The CDR3 region has the DNA TGTGCCAGCAGCCGAAACGGGGGAGAGACCCAGTACTTC. Its protein product is CASSRNGGETQYF.

This clone has only a few counts. The V call is TRBV30, the J call TRBJ1-2, with 11 bases that match TRBD1. Trimming took 8 bases from V and 6 from J; bases not matched to a gene: 8. The CDR3 covers 13 residues. CDR1 and CDR2 (germline): GTSNPN, SVGIG (reference sequence). CDR3 protein: CARTGDRGNGYTF. The CDR3, as DNA: TGTGCCCGAACGGGGGACAGGGGGAATGGCTACACCTTC.

The chain joins TRBV7-8 to TRBJ1-1; possible D gene TRBD1, 6 bases. The ends were cut back, 5 bases at V and 1 base at J, with 11 bases in the middle. CDR3 length equals 14 residues. CDR1 is SGHVS, CDR2 FQNEAQ, per germline. The CDR3 DNA sequence: TGTGCCAGCAGCCTCCTACAGGGGAACACTGAAGCTTTCTTT. Translation gives CASSLLQGNTEAFF.

This clone occurred a few times. The rearrangement uses TRBV25-1 and TRBJ2-3, with D maybe TRBD1 (5 bases). The CDR3 has 14 residues. Germline assignment: CDR1 MGHDK and CDR2 SYGVNS. The ends were cut back, 9 bases at V and 0 bases at J, with 13 bases in the middle. In DNA, the CDR3 is TGTGCCAGTATAGACAGAACTAGCACAGATACGCAGTATTTT. It encodes CASIDRTSTDTQYF.

The V gene is TRBV5-1, the J gene TRBJ2-7; 7 bases are shared with TRBD2. Germline V gene sequence: CDR1 SGHRS, CDR2 YFSETQ. After removal of 0 bases from V and 4 bases from J, the junction contained 1 base not matched to a gene. The CDR3 contains 13 residues. The CDR3 DNA reads as TGCGCCAGCAGCTTGGCAGCGGGGTACGAGCAGTACTTC. Translated: CASSLAAGYEQYF.

The chain combines TRBV2 with TRBJ1-6; D is undetermined. V was shortened by 7 bases and J by 10 bases, with 14 bases between the two germline ends. From germline, CDR1 is SNHLY and CDR2 FYNNEI. CDR3 length: 13 amino acids. This CDR3 is CASKVAEGSPLHF. CDR3 nucleotides: TGTGCCAGCAAAGTGGCGGAGGGATCACCCCTCCACTTT.

The table lists this clone with many counts. The chain links TRBV29-1 to TRBJ2-5, with 11 nucleotides matching TRBD1. Germline trimming cut 7 bases from V and 2 bases from J; bases unmatched to any gene: 6. The CDR3 sequence is 14 residues long. From germline, CDR1 is SQVTM and CDR2 ANQGSEA. CDR3 sequence reads: CSGGQGAVQETQYF. The CDR3 DNA reads TGCAGCGGCGGACAGGGGGCCGTACAAGAGACCCAGTACTTC.

The sample holds a few counts of this clone. The chain is built from TRBV10-3 and TRBJ2-5; TRBD1 might be the D (5 bases). Germline CDR1 reads ENHRY; CDR2 reads SYGVKD. This CDR3 is 15 amino acids long. V dropped 8 bases and J dropped 5 bases, with 21 bases sitting between them. CDR3 sequence reads: CAISDALRGTETQYF. The CDR3 bases are TGTGCCATCTCGGACGCCTTAAGGGGTACCGAGACCCAGTACTTC.

This clone was detected a few times. The chain joins TRBV18 to TRBJ1-1; D ambiguous. From germline, CDR1 is KGHSH and CDR2 LQKENI. This CDR3 has 14 amino acids. V was clipped by 2 bases and J by 3 bases, with 10 bases between them. The CDR3, as DNA: TGTGCCAGCTCACCATCTCTGGGAGACACTGAAGCTTTCTTT. This gives the protein CASSPSLGDTEAFF.

There are many counts of this clone. The same CDR3 is also encoded by other DNA sequences in this sample. V usage is TRBV30 and J usage is TRBJ1-1; D is undetermined. Trimming took 2 bases from V and 1 from J, leaving 5 bases between them. CDR1 and CDR2 from the germline V gene are GTSNPN and SVGIG (reference sequence). This CDR3 is 12 amino acids long. The CDR3 here is CAWSQSNTEAFF. The CDR3 DNA sequence: TGTGCCTGGAGTCAGTCGAACACTGAAGCTTTCTTT.